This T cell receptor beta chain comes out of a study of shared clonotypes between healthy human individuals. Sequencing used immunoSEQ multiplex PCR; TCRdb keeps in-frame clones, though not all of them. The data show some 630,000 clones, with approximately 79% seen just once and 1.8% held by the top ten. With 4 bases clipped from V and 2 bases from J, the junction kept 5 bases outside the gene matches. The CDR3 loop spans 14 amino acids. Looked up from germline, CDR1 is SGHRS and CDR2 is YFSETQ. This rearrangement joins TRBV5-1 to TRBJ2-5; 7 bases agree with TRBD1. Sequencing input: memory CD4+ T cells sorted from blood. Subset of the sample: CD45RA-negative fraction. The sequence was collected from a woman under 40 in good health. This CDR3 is CASSVMDRQETQYF. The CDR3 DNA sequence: TGCGCCAGCAGCGTGATGGACAGGCAAGAGACCCAGTACTTC.